The 31 T cell receptor beta chains in this list originate from one sample, sequenced in a study of cytomegalovirus exposure and HLA in healthy donors. The PCR made use of 60 Vbeta and 13 Jbeta primers. Sequencing used immunoSEQ multiplex PCR; TCRdb keeps in-frame clones, though not all of them. The sample shows 150,000 or so clones, about three quarters of them seen only once. The specimen was PBMCs. The receptors derive from a man aged 40-49 years in good health and CMV-seropositive.

This chain links TRBV28 with TRBJ1-4; 8 bases are a match to TRBD1. Trimming cost V 1 base and J 0 bases; bases outside gene matches: 7. This CDR3 has 18 residues. Per germline, CDR1 MDHEN and CDR2 SYDVKM. Here the CDR3 DNA reads TGTGCCAGCAGTTTATCAGGGACAGGAGTTCCAACTAATGAAAAACTGTTTTTT. As protein: CASSLSGTGVPTNEKLFF.

The genes are TRBV9 and TRBJ2-7; D is possibly TRBD1 (5 bases). The germline V and J ends were trimmed by 4 bases and 2 bases, with 13 bases remaining between them. The CDR3 contains 14 residues. Germline CDR1 is SGDLS and CDR2 is YYNGEE. Written as DNA, the CDR3 is TGTGCCAGCAGCCCCTTCGGCAGGGCCTACGAGCAGTACTTC. This translates into CASSPFGRAYEQYF.

The chain combines TRBV4-3 with TRBJ1-2, with TRBD1 as a possible D gene (6 bases). CDR1 and CDR2 from the germline V gene are LGHNA and YSLEER. With 0 bases removed from V and 5 bases from J, the gap between germline ends came to 10 bases. The CDR3 extends over 14 amino acids. The CDR3 reads CASSQDFRGYGYTF. The CDR3 DNA follows: TGCGCCAGCAGCCAAGATTTCAGGGGATATGGCTACACCTTC.

There are a few counts of this clone. The V and J genes are TRBV13 and TRBJ2-5, with TRBD2 as a possible D gene (6 bases). V lost 7 bases and J lost 5, with 14 bases in between. The germline V gene encodes CDR1 PRHDT and CDR2 FYEKMQ (reference sequence). This CDR3 is 13 amino acids long. The CDR3 is CASTQSSAETQYF. The DNA of the CDR3 is TGTGCCAGCACCCAGTCTAGCGCGGAGACCCAGTACTTC.

The V call is TRBV19, the J call TRBJ1-5; possibly TRBD1 for D (6 bases). The CDR3 is 16 residues long. Trimming stripped 5 bases from V and 10 bases from J, with 24 bases between. Germline-derived CDR1 and CDR2 are LNHDA and SQIVND (reference sequence). CDR3 DNA sequence: TGTGCCAGTAGTTTCCCGGGACATAAGTCCAGCATACCCCAGCATTTT. It specifies CASSFPGHKSSIPQHF.

The genes are TRBV9 and TRBJ1-2, with a tentative D call TRBD1 (5 bases). This CDR3 spans 12 amino acids. Germline V gene data show CDR1 as SGDLS and CDR2 as YYNGEE. Trimming took off 4 bases at V and 8 bases at J, with 12 bases between the two ends. CDR3 DNA sequence: TGTGCCAGCAGCCCCCGGGACTCCGGCTACACCTTC. Encoded protein: CASSPRDSGYTF.

CDR3 residues: CSVQPYPGQAGYTEAFF. For the CDR3, the DNA is TGCAGCGTTCAACCCTACCCAGGACAGGCGGGGTACACTGAAGCTTTCTTT. The rearrangement joins TRBV29-1 to TRBJ1-1; the match to TRBD1 covers 7 bases. This CDR3 is built from 17 residues. The germline CDR1 and CDR2 sequences are SQVTM and ANQGSEA. V lost 5 bases to trimming and J lost 3 bases; unmatched junction nucleotides: 18.

This clone was counted a few times. The chain recombines TRBV9 with TRBJ2-3, with TRBD1 matching 8 bases. Germline CDR1 SGDLS, CDR2 YYNGEE. There are 15 residues in the CDR3. V was pared by 4 bases and J by 4 bases, with 8 bases of the junction left unmatched. CDR3 coding DNA: TGTGCCAGCAGCCAAGGACAGGGTAGTGCAGATACGCAGTATTTT. Protein: CASSQGQGSADTQYF.

J is TRBJ2-4 and V is TRBV19; 12 bases map to TRBD2. There are 19 residues in the CDR3. V lost 1 base, J lost 1 base, and 8 bases stayed unmatched. Germline values: CDR1 LNHDA, CDR2 SQIVND (reference sequence). The CDR3 nucleotides read TGTGCCAGTAGTATAGTTTTGCTAGCGGGAGGGGGGGCCAAAAACATTCAGTACTTC. Protein sequence: CASSIVLLAGGGAKNIQYF.

CDR3 loop: CASKIGSTGNQPQHF. CDR3 bases: TGTGCCAGCAAAATTGGATCCACAGGAAATCAGCCCCAGCATTTT. The rearrangement joins TRBV27 to TRBJ1-5; D perhaps matches TRBD1 (5 bases). Trimming removed 7 bases at V and 4 bases at J, with 17 bases between. Germline assignment: CDR1 MNHEY and CDR2 SMNVEV (reference sequence). This CDR3 spans 15 amino acids.

A note on this clone: Distinct nucleotide sequences in the sample also encode this CDR3. CDR3: CASSLWTGPNYGYTF. The DNA for the CDR3 is TGCGCCAGCAGCTTGTGGACAGGTCCTAACTATGGCTACACCTTC. The chain combines TRBV5-1 with TRBJ1-2; the match to TRBD1 covers 7 bases. Germline trimming cut 1 base from V and 0 bases from J; bases unmatched to any gene: 3. The CDR3 runs to 15 residues. In germline, CDR1 is SGHRS, CDR2 YFSETQ. Based on the CDR3 plus reference TRBV5-1 and TRBJ1-2, the full variable domain is KAGVTQTPRYLIKTRGQQVTLSCSPISGHRSVSWYQQTPGQGLQFLFEYFSETQRNKGNFPGRFSGRQFSNSRSEMNVSTLELGDSALYLCASSLWTGPNYGYTFGSGTRLTVV.

This chain connects TRBV28 to TRBJ1-2; no firm D call. V lost 1 base and J 5 bases, leaving 11 bases between the germline ends. Germline assignment: CDR1 MDHEN and CDR2 SYDVKM. CDR3 length equals 14 residues. CDR3 DNA: TGTGCCAGCAGTTTATCGGGGTACGCTTATGGCTACACCTTC. Its translation is CASSLSGYAYGYTF.

The V call is TRBV14, the J call TRBJ2-7; 8 bases agree with TRBD2. Germline loops: CDR1 SGHDN, CDR2 FVKESK. The CDR3 length is 16 residues. Trimming took 4 bases from V and 4 from J; bases not matched to a gene: 12. CDR3 loop: CASSPRGLAGFYEQYF. DNA for the CDR3: TGTGCCAGCAGCCCGAGGGGTCTAGCGGGTTTTTACGAGCAGTACTTC. Variable domain in full (rest from reference TRBV14 and TRBJ2-7): EAGVTQFPSHSVIEKGQTVTLRCDPISGHDNLYWYRRVMGKEIKFLLHFVKESKQDESGMPNNRFLAERTGGTYSTLKVQPAELEDSGVYFCASSPRGLAGFYEQYFGPGTRLTVT.

The chain links TRBV28 to TRBJ1-1; tentative D call: TRBD1 (5 bases). The CDR3 has 15 residues. V gave up 8 bases and J gave up 0 bases, with 16 bases separating them. Germline V lookup: CDR1 MDHEN, CDR2 SYDVKM. CDR3 residues: CASYPAGHMNTEAFF. Here the CDR3 DNA reads TGTGCCAGCTACCCGGCCGGACATATGAACACTGAAGCTTTCTTT.

The gene calls are TRBV7-2 and TRBJ2-1; 12 bases line up with TRBD2. The CDR3 extends over 17 amino acids. Unmatched junction bases numbered 8, after V lost 1 base and J lost 7 bases. Germline assignment: CDR1 SGHTA and CDR2 FQGNSA. For the CDR3, the DNA is TGTGCCAGCAGCTTAGTTCCTAGCGGGAGGGGCCCTAATGAGCAGTTCTTC. This codes for CASSLVPSGRGPNEQFF.

The chain employs TRBV6-6 and TRBJ2-7, with TRBD1 identical over 7 bases. There are 11 residues in the CDR3. Germline CDR1 reads MNHNY; CDR2 reads SVGAGI (reference sequence). V lost 7 bases to trimming and J lost 5 bases; unmatched junction nucleotides: 2. CDR3 region: CASIQGHEQYF. The CDR3, as DNA: TGTGCCAGCATACAGGGGCACGAGCAGTACTTC.

The chain has TRBV5-4 and TRBJ2-5; 8 nucleotides match TRBD2. The germline gives CDR1 SGHNT, CDR2 YYREEE (reference sequence). Trimming cost V 9 bases and J 2 bases; bases outside gene matches: 6. CDR3 length: 13 residues. CDR3 DNA sequence: TGTGCCACCGCGGGGGGACCTCAAGAGACCCAGTACTTC. Translated, it gives CATAGGPQETQYF.

The V gene is TRBV5-1, the J gene TRBJ2-1; D is perhaps TRBD2 (6 bases). V was trimmed by 4 bases and J by 0 bases, leaving 14 bases between them. Germline loops: CDR1 SGHRS, CDR2 YFSETQ. This CDR3 has 16 amino acids. This CDR3 is CASSPVGGASYNEQFF. The CDR3 DNA reads as TGCGCCAGCAGCCCGGTGGGGGGTGCCTCCTACAATGAGCAGTTCTTC.

The chain has TRBV5-4 and TRBJ2-6, with D maybe TRBD1 (6 bases). V was pared by 4 bases and J by 4 bases, with 15 bases between. The germline V gene has CDR1 SGHNT and CDR2 YYREEE (reference sequence). This CDR3 is built from 16 residues. The CDR3 spells CASSQGSGIGANVLTF. In DNA, the CDR3 is TGTGCCAGCAGCCAGGGGTCCGGGATAGGGGCCAACGTCCTGACTTTC.

In this sample, this clone turned up once. V and J are TRBV10-3 and TRBJ2-3, with 10 positions matching TRBD2. Trimming cost V 0 bases and J 4 bases; bases outside gene matches: 10. Germline CDR1 and CDR2: ENHRY and SYGVKD. The CDR3 has 18 residues. The CDR3 DNA reads TGTGCCATCAGTGAGTCGAAGCTCCTAGCGGGAGTTTCAGATACGCAGTATTTT. Its protein product is CAISESKLLAGVSDTQYF.

The V call is TRBV6-5, the J call TRBJ2-5; D is perhaps TRBD2 (5 bases). The DNA end is more similar to TRBJ2-7, so the J call may be wrong. The CDR3 sequence is 14 residues long. The germline gives CDR1 MNHEY, CDR2 SVGAGI. The CDR3 coding sequence is TGTGCCAGCAAGAGGGCAGGATCTACGTTCGAGCAGTACTTC. Translated, it gives CASKRAGSTFEQYF.

This clone was seen once. The chain couples TRBV7-9 to TRBJ2-5; TRBD2 agrees at 10 bases. The CDR3 sequence is 18 residues long. The junction had 13 bases not matched to a gene; V was cut back by 4 bases and J by 2 bases. The V gene's germline CDR1 is SEHNR and CDR2 FQNEAQ (reference sequence). This CDR3 is CASSSGTSANSRQETQYF. The CDR3 coding sequence is TGTGCCAGCAGCTCCGGGACTAGCGCAAACAGCCGACAAGAGACCCAGTACTTC.

This clone occurred a few times. The gene calls are TRBV15 and TRBJ2-1; D not certain. The ends were cut back, 3 bases at V and 5 bases at J, with 17 bases in the middle. The V gene's germline CDR1 is LNHNV and CDR2 YYDKDF (reference sequence). The CDR3 is 16 residues long. The CDR3 loop reads CATSRERVPAHNEQFF. Written as DNA, the CDR3 is TGTGCCACCAGCAGGGAGAGAGTCCCGGCCCACAATGAGCAGTTCTTC.

The gene calls are TRBV15 and TRBJ2-1, with D possibly being TRBD1 (5 bases). Germline assignment: CDR1 LNHNV and CDR2 YYDKDF (reference sequence). The ends were cut back, 1 base at V and 10 bases at J, with 14 bases in the middle. The CDR3 has 14 residues. The CDR3 sequence: CATSRGQGAAEQFF. DNA for the CDR3: TGTGCCACCAGCAGAGGTCAGGGTGCCGCCGAGCAGTTCTTC.

This chain connects TRBV7-2 to TRBJ2-7, with D maybe TRBD1 (7 bases). CDR1 SGHTA and CDR2 FQGNSA come from the germline V gene. This CDR3 is 14 amino acids long. V gave up 3 bases and J gave up 3 bases, with 12 bases separating them. CDR3 amino acids: CASSFNQGGYEQYF. The CDR3 DNA is TGTGCCAGCAGCTTTAATCAGGGGGGCTACGAGCAGTACTTC. The complete variable domain, with remaining parts taken from reference TRBV7-2 and TRBJ2-7, reads GAGVSQSPSNKVTEKGKDVELRCDPISGHTALYWYRQSLGQGLEFLIYFQGNSAPDKSGLPSDRFSAERTGGSVSTLTIQRTQQEDSAVYLCASSFNQGGYEQYFGPGTRLTVT.

This chain connects TRBV6-1 to TRBJ2-5; possibly TRBD2 for D (7 bases). This CDR3 is 14 amino acids long. V gave up 8 bases and J gave up 7 bases, with 20 bases separating them. The V gene's germline CDR1 is MNHNS and CDR2 SASEGT. In DNA, the CDR3 is TGTGCCAGCCTAATGGGGGGGGAGACAGGGACCCAGTACTTC. It translates to CASLMGGETGTQYF.

The J gene is TRBJ2-5, the V gene TRBV27; D is perhaps TRBD2 (6 bases). Matching the DNA end better, TRBJ2-7 makes the J call doubtful. This CDR3 region has 14 residues. The germline V gene encodes CDR1 MNHEY and CDR2 SMNVEV (reference sequence). CDR3 DNA: TGTGCCAGCAGTTTCGGGACGGAGGGTTTCGAGCAGTACTTC. It encodes CASSFGTEGFEQYF.

This chain connects TRBV28 to TRBJ1-6; a weak D match, TRBD1 (5 bases). Trimming removed 2 bases at V and 10 bases at J, with 6 bases between. This CDR3 is 12 amino acids long. The germline V gene encodes CDR1 MDHEN and CDR2 SYDVKM. CDR3 sequence (DNA): TGTGCCAGCAGTTTAAGGACATCACCCCTCCACTTT. It yields the protein CASSLRTSPLHF.

The genes are TRBV19 and TRBJ1-4; weak D call: TRBD1 (5 bases). Germline lookup yields CDR1 LNHDA and CDR2 SQIVND (reference sequence). This CDR3 is 14 amino acids long. Trimming took 3 bases from V and 8 from J, leaving 13 bases between them. CDR3 residues: CASSIGGDGEKLFF. CDR3 nucleotides: TGTGCCAGTAGTATTGGGGGGGACGGGGAAAAACTGTTTTTT.

The rearrangement links TRBV28 to TRBJ2-1, with D perhaps matching TRBD1 (6 bases). The germline V gene has CDR1 MDHEN and CDR2 SYDVKM. V was trimmed by 3 bases and J by 12 bases, leaving 21 bases between them. This CDR3 comprises 15 residues. The CDR3 DNA follows: TGTGCCAGCAGTTTCGCGGCTTTGCAAAGGGACATGCAGTTCTTC. This encodes CASSFAALQRDMQFF.

The gene calls are TRBV19 and TRBJ1-4; D is unresolved. Trimming took 5 bases from V and 0 from J, leaving 7 bases between them. Germline V gene lookup returns CDR1 LNHDA and CDR2 SQIVND (reference sequence). The CDR3 is 14 amino acids. The CDR3 DNA follows: TGTGCCAGTAGTGACAAGACAACTAATGAAAAACTGTTTTTT. Translated: CASSDKTTNEKLFF.